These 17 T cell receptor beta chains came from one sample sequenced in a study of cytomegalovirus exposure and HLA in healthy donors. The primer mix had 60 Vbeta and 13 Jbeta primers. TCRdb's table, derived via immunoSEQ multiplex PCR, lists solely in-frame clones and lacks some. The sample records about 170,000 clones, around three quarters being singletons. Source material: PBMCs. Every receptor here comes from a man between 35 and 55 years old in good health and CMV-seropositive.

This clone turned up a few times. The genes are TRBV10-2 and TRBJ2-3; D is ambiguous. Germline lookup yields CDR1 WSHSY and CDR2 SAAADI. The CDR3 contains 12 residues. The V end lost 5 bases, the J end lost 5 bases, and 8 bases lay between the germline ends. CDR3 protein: CASSLLRDTQYF. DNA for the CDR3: TGCGCCAGCAGTTTACTGAGAGATACGCAGTATTTT.

The CDR3 region has the DNA TGTGCCAGCAGCGTAGATGCTAGCGGGGTGTACAATGAGCAGTTCTTC. This encodes CASSVDASGVYNEQFF. The J gene is TRBJ2-1, the V gene TRBV9, with 9 bases lining up with TRBD2. V was clipped by 0 bases and J by 4 bases; unmatched bases: 5. The germline V gene has CDR1 SGDLS and CDR2 YYNGEE. This CDR3 region has 16 residues.

For the CDR3, the DNA is TGTGCCAGCAGCAGGGGAACTGAAGCTTTCTTT. It encodes CASSRGTEAFF. The chain carries TRBV27 and TRBJ1-1; maybe TRBD1 (6 bases). From germline, CDR1 is MNHEY and CDR2 SMNVEV (reference sequence). V shed 6 bases and J shed 5 bases, with 7 bases lying between them. CDR3 length: 11 amino acids.

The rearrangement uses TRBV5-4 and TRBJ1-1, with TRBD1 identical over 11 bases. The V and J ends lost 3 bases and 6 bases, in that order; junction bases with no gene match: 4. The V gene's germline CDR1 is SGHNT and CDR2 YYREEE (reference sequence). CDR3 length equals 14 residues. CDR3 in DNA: TGTGCCAGCAGCTCATGGGACAGGGGGGCTGAAGCTTTCTTT. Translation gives CASSSWDRGAEAFF.

The CDR3 reads CASSLRGSEDGYTF. The DNA of the CDR3 is TGTGCCAGCAGCTTACGGGGATCGGAGGATGGCTACACCTTC. J is TRBJ1-2 and V is TRBV7-9; D remains unclear. With 2 bases removed from V and 6 bases from J, the gap between germline ends came to 13 bases. This CDR3 comprises 14 residues. In germline, CDR1 is SEHNR, CDR2 FQNEAQ (reference sequence).

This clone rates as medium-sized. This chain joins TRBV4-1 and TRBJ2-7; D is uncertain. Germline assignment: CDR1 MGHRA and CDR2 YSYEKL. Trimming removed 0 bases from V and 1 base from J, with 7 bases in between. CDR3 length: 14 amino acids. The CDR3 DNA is TGCGCCAGCAGCCAAGATCGCAGGTCCTACGAGCAGTACTTC. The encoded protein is CASSQDRRSYEQYF.

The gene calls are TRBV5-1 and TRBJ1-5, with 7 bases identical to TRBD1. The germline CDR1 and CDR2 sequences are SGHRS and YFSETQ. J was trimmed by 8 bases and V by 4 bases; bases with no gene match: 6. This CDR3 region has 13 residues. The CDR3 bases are TGCGCCAGCAGCCGACGACAGGGTGAGCCCCAGCATTTT. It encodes CASSRRQGEPQHF.

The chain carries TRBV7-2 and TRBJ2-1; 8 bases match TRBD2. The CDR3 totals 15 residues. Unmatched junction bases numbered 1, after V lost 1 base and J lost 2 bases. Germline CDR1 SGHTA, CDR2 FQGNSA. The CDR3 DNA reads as TGTGCCAGCAGCTTAGAAGCGGGGGCCTACAATGAGCAGTTCTTC. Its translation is CASSLEAGAYNEQFF.

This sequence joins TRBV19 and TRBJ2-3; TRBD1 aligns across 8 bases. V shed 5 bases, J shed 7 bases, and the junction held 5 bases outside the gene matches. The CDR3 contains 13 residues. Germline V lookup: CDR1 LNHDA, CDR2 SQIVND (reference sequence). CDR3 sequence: CASSPDRANTQYF. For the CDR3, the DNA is TGTGCCAGTAGTCCGGACAGGGCGAATACGCAGTATTTT.

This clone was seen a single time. CDR3 in amino acids: CASSQDSEAFF. CDR3 nucleotide sequence: TGTGCCAGCAGCCAGGACAGTGAAGCTTTCTTT. V usage is TRBV4-2 and J usage is TRBJ1-1, with a tentative D call TRBD1 (6 bases). Germline CDR1 LGHNA, CDR2 YNFKEQ. The CDR3 is made up of 11 amino acids. The germline V and J ends were trimmed by 3 bases and 7 bases, with 6 bases remaining between them.

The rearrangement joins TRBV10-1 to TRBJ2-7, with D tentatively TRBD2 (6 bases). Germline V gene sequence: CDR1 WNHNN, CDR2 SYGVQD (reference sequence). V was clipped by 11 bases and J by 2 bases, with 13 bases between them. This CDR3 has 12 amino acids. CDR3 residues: CACGDFPYEQYF. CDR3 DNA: TGCGCCTGTGGGGACTTTCCCTACGAGCAGTACTTC.

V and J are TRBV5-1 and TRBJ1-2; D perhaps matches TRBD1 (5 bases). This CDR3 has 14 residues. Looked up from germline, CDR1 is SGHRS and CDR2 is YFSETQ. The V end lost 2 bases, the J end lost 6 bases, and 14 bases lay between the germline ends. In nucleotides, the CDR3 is TGCGCCAGCAGCTTCACGGGAGGGGAAAATGGCTACACCTTC. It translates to CASSFTGGENGYTF.

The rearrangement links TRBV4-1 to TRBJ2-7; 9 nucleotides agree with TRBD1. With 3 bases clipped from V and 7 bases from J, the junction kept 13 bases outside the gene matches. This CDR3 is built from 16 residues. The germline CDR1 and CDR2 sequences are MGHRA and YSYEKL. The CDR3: CASSQIPGQGLREQYF. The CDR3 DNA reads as TGCGCCAGCAGCCAGATACCGGGACAGGGACTACGTGAGCAGTACTTC.

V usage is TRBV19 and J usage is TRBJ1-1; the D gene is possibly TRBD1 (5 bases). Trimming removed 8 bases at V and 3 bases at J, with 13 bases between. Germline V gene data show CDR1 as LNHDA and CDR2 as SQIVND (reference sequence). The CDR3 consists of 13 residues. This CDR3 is CASREDSHTEAFF. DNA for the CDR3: TGTGCCAGTCGAGAAGACAGCCACACTGAAGCTTTCTTT.

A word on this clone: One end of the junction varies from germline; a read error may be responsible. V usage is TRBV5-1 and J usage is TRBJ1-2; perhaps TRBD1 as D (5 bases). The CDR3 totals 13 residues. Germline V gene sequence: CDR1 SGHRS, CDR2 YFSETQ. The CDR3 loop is CASGLTTDYGYTF. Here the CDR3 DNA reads TGCGCCAGCGGCTTGACGACAGATTATGGCTACACCTTC.

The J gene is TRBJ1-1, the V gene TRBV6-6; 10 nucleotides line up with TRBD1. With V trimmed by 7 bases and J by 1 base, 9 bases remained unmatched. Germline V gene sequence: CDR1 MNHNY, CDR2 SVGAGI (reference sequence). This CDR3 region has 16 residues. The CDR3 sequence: CASTQGQGRGNTEAFF. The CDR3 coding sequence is TGTGCCAGCACCCAGGGACAGGGGCGTGGGAACACTGAAGCTTTCTTT.

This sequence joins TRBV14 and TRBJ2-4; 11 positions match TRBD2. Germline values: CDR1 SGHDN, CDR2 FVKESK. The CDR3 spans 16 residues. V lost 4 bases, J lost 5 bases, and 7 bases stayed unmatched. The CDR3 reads CASSLISGGAQNIQYF. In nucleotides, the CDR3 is TGTGCCAGCAGCCTGATTAGCGGGGGGGCCCAAAACATTCAGTACTTC.